Sequencing of this T cell receptor (beta chain) was carried out in a study of blood T cells in healthy people across ages. General study results and limits: Long-lived donors had more naive CD4+ cells and higher diversity than aged donors.

Per-sample yields of isolated PBMCs were at least 6 million. This clonotype was counted many times. Antigen unknown. The CDR3 sequence is 13 residues long. Trimming cost V 3 bases and J 7 bases, with 12 bases left between them. CDR1 and CDR2 (germline): KGHDR, SFDVKD. A second PCR, run for about 7 to 12 cycles, used a sample-barcoded 5' primer plus a J-beta primer mix. MiXCR, run by TCRdb on the 5' RACE reads, gives a single entry per CDR3 protein. In the table there are some 930,000 distinct CDR3 sequences, 25% to 35% of which are singletons. This sample also appeared in a second study, on T cells of mothers and their children.

Sequencing used blood. This clonotype was sampled from a woman in her forties in good health. The chain employs TRBV24-1 and TRBJ2-7; D uncertain. Here the CDR3 reads CATSDGPSLEQYF. CDR3 sequence (DNA): TGTGCCACCAGTGATGGCCCTTCGTTGGAGCAGTACTTC.